This entry lists 13 T cell receptor beta chains sequenced from one sample in a study of tumor and adjacent non-tumor tissue in lung cancer. The template was RNA from unsorted bulk tissue. More than 3 cm separated this lung sample from the edge of the tumor. The library came from three nested PCR rounds adapted from ARM-PCR protocols. From the multiplex PCR reads, TCRdb called clonotypes with MiXCR, one entry per CDR3 protein. Of about 110,000 distinct CDR3 sequences in the sample, roughly three fifths are singletons; the top ten hold 15% to 20%. The sample comprised distant non-tumor lung tissue. All receptors come from a man aged 60 to 69 with non-small cell lung cancer.

Notes on this clonotype: The germline gene is not matched at one end of the junction; a read error may be the cause. The chain recombines TRBV11-2 with TRBJ2-1; maybe TRBD2 (6 bases). This CDR3 comprises 14 residues. CDR1 is SGHAT, CDR2 FQNNGV, per germline. CDR3 residues: CAGRLDHGAFEQFF. In nucleotides, the CDR3 is TGTGCCGGCAGACTAGATCATGGGGCGTTTGAGCAGTTCTTC.

This clonotype was observed a handful of times. A read error may be the cause here, since a much bigger clone is one base away. This chain links TRBV6-5 with TRBJ2-1, with 9 bases aligning to TRBD2. Germline V gene sequence: CDR1 MNHEY, CDR2 SVGAGI. The CDR3 length is 15 residues. The CDR3 coding sequence is TGTGCCAGCAGCCAAAGAGGACTAGCGTTTAATGCGCAGTTCTTC. It yields the protein CASSQRGLAFNAQFF.

As for this clonotype: The junction departs from the called germline gene at one end, perhaps through a read error. V is TRBV28 and J is TRBJ1-4; maybe TRBD1 (5 bases). The CDR3 consists of 14 residues. CDR1 is MDHEN, CDR2 SYDVKM, per germline. As DNA, the CDR3 is TGTACCAGCAGTTTGAGGGACGGCAATGAAAAACTGTTTTTT. Its translation is CTSSLRDGNEKLFF.

This clonotype appeared a few times. The rearrangement joins TRBV5-1 to TRBJ2-5; possibly TRBD1 for D (6 bases). The CDR3 covers 14 residues. Trimming took off 4 bases at V and 1 base at J, with 11 bases between the two ends. In germline, CDR1 is SGHRS, CDR2 YFSETQ. The CDR3 coding sequence is TGCGCCAGCAGCCCAGGGACACTCCAAGAGACCCAGTACTTC. Protein: CASSPGTLQETQYF.

This CDR3 reads CASSRQSGRETQYF. The CDR3 DNA sequence: TGTGCCAGTAGTCGGCAGAGTGGACGAGAGACCCAGTACTTC. The chain carries TRBV12-3 or TRBV12-4 and TRBJ2-5; no definite D call. The length of the CDR3 is 14 residues. The V end lost 9 bases, the J end lost 4 bases, and 18 bases lay between the germline ends.

The table lists this clonotype with a few counts. A read error may be the cause here, since a much bigger clone is one base away. This chain links TRBV7-8 with TRBJ1-1; no reliable D call. Germline loops: CDR1 SGHVS, CDR2 FQNEAQ. The CDR3 runs 15 residues. The CDR3 bases are TGTGCCAGCAGCTTAGAGGTAGTTTGGAACACTGAAACTTTCTTT. Translating gives CASSLEVVWNTETFF. The complete variable domain, with remaining parts taken from reference TRBV7-8 and TRBJ1-1, reads GAGVSQSPRYKVAKRGQDVALRCDPISGHVSLFWYQQALGQGPEFLTYFQNEAQLDKSGLPSDRFFAERPEGSVSTLKIQRTQQEDSAVYLCASSLEVVWNTETFFGQGTRLTVV.

The chain joins TRBV2 to TRBJ2-3; 7 bases line up with TRBD2. Germline loops: CDR1 SNHLY, CDR2 FYNNEI. The V and J ends lost 7 bases and 0 bases, in that order; junction bases with no gene match: 1. The CDR3 is made up of 13 amino acids. The CDR3 here is CASKRDSTDTQYF. For the CDR3, the DNA is TGTGCCAGCAAGCGGGACAGCACAGATACGCAGTATTTT.

Comment on this clonotype: A read error may be the cause here, since a much bigger clone is one base away. V usage is TRBV7-9 and J usage is TRBJ2-1; the D gene is possibly TRBD2 (6 bases). This CDR3 spans 14 amino acids. Germline loops: CDR1 SEHNR, CDR2 FQNEAQ (reference sequence). In DNA, the CDR3 is TGTGCCAGCAGCTTAAAAACTAGCTCCAATGAGCGGTTCTTC. It yields the protein CASSLKTSSNERFF.

This clonotype appeared once. The chain employs TRBV6-2 or TRBV6-3 and TRBJ2-7; D gene ambiguous. Germline CDR1 and CDR2: MNHEY and SVGEGT. V lost 4 bases and J 9 bases, leaving 22 bases between the germline ends. The CDR3 is 15 residues long. The CDR3 here is CASSSAGAASYMQYF. DNA for the CDR3: TGTGCCAGCAGTTCGGCTGGAGCAGCGTCCTACATGCAGTACTTC.

For this clonotype: A read error is likely, as this CDR3 ends without the conserved phenylalanine or tryptophan. J is TRBJ2-2 and V is TRBV6-1, with 7 bases aligning to TRBD1. The J segment lost 3 bases and the V segment lost 8 bases, leaving 6 bases of the junction unmatched. CDR3 size: 14 residues. CDR1 MNHNS and CDR2 SASEGT come from the germline V gene. The CDR3 sequence is CASGGQRYTGELFV. CDR3 in DNA: TGTGCCAGCGGGGGACAGCGATACACCGGGGAGCTGTTTGTT.

Remarks on this clonotype: Possible read error: a much larger clone is one base away. The rearrangement uses TRBV28 and TRBJ2-1; 12 bases line up with TRBD2. CDR3 size: 16 residues. Germline lookup yields CDR1 MDHEN and CDR2 SYDVKM. V dropped 3 bases and J dropped 9; count of bases not matched to a gene: 9. The CDR3 bases are TGTGCCAGCAGTTTGCCCGGACTAGCGGGATTGGGTGAGCAGTTCTTC. Its translation is CASSLPGLAGLGEQFF.

This clonotype was seen many times. This CDR3 is CSASDTDEKLFF. For the CDR3, the DNA is TGCAGTGCTAGTGACACGGATGAAAAACTGTTTTTT. The chain recombines TRBV20-1 with TRBJ1-4, with D hard to call. This CDR3 is built from 12 residues. V lost 3 bases to trimming and J lost 6 bases, with 8 bases between them. Germline lookup yields CDR1 DFQATT and CDR2 SNEGSKA (reference sequence).

As regards this clonotype: Germline is not matched at one junction end, which may reflect a read error. This chain connects TRBV6-6 to TRBJ2-5; no definite D call. The germline CDR1 and CDR2 sequences are MNHNY and SVGAGI (reference sequence). The CDR3 sequence is 15 residues long. This CDR3 reads CASSYLVRHQETQNF. DNA of the CDR3: TGTGCCAGCAGTTACCTGGTCAGGCACCAAGAGACCCAGAACTTC.